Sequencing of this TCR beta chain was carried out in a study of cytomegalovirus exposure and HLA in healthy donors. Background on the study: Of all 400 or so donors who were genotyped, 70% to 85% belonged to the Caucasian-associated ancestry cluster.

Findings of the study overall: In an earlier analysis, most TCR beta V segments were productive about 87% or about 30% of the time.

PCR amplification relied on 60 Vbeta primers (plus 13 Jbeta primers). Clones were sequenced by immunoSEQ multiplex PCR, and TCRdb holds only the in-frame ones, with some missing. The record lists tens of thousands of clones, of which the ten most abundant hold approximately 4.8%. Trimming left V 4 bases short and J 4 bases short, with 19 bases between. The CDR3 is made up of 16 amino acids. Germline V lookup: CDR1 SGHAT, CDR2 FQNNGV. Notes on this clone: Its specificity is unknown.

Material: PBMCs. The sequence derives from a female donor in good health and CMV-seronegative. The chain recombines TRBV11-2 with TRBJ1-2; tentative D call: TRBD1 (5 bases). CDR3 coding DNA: TGTGCCAGCAGCTCAACGACGCCCGGGGGGATCTATGGCTACACCTTC. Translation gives CASSSTTPGGIYGYTF.